The 29 T cell receptor beta chains in this list originate from one sample, sequenced in a study of control samples from healthy donors and cancer patients. Generated by immunoSEQ multiplex PCR, the TCRdb table keeps only in-frame clones and is missing some. The table includes under 200,000 clones, 91% detected once. The sample taken for sequencing was blood. Receptor source: a woman in her twenties or thirties in good health.

Turning to this clone: Other nucleotide sequences in the sample specify the same CDR3. V usage is TRBV3-1 (or the pseudogene TRBV3-2) and J usage is TRBJ2-1; TRBD2 agrees at 14 bases. The length of the CDR3 is 16 residues. Germline V gene data show CDR1 as LGHDT and CDR2 as YNNKEL (reference sequence). The J segment lost 7 bases and the V segment lost 4 bases, leaving 6 bases of the junction unmatched. CDR3 in amino acids: CASSRGTSGGQNEQFF. The CDR3 DNA is TGTGCCAGCAGCCGGGGGACTAGCGGGGGTCAGAATGAGCAGTTCTTC.

The J gene is TRBJ2-1, the V gene TRBV10-1; 8 bases are a match to TRBD2. Per germline, CDR1 WNHNN and CDR2 SYGVQD (reference sequence). The V segment lost 2 bases and the J segment 2 bases; nucleotides outside the gene matches: 2. The CDR3 has 15 residues. The CDR3 sequence is CASSEKRGTYNEQFF. CDR3 sequence (DNA): TGCGCCAGCAGTGAGAAGCGGGGGACCTACAATGAGCAGTTCTTC.

CDR3 region: CASSYSIGQPQHF. CDR3 sequence (DNA): TGTGCCAGCAGTTACTCGATAGGTCAGCCCCAGCATTTT. This rearrangement joins TRBV6-5 to TRBJ1-5; no clear D gene. The CDR3 has 13 amino acids. Trimming left V 0 bases short and J 6 bases short, with 6 bases between. The germline gives CDR1 MNHEY, CDR2 SVGAGI.

The CDR3, as DNA: TGTGCCAGCAGACAGGGGGCGCCTAATTCACCCCTCCACTTT. Translated, it gives CASRQGAPNSPLHF. This chain links TRBV2 with TRBJ1-6; 9 positions match TRBD1. The V gene end was trimmed by 6 bases and the J gene end by 6 bases; junction bases not matched to a gene: 3. Germline CDR1 SNHLY, CDR2 FYNNEI. This CDR3 contains 14 residues. Filled out from reference TRBV2 and TRBJ1-6, the complete variable domain reads EPEVTQTPSHQVTQMGQEVILRCVPISNHLYFYWYRQILGQKVEFLVSFYNNEISEKSEIFDDQFSVERPDGSNFTLKIRSTKLEDSAMYFCASRQGAPNSPLHFGNGTRLTVT.

V and J are TRBV7-3 and TRBJ1-2; TRBD1 aligns across 10 bases. The J segment lost 6 bases and the V segment lost 2 bases, leaving 0 bases of the junction unmatched. Germline CDR1 is SGHTA and CDR2 is FQGTGA. The CDR3 is made up of 13 amino acids. CDR3 bases: TGTGCCAGCAGCTTAGGGACAGGGGATGGCTACACCTTC. Its protein is CASSLGTGDGYTF.

A note on this clone: Other DNA sequences in this sample translate to the same CDR3. This chain links TRBV6-4 with TRBJ2-3; D is unresolved. V shed 2 bases and J shed 2 bases, with 5 bases lying between them. This CDR3 region has 13 residues. Germline CDR1 reads MRHNA; CDR2 reads SNTAGT. As DNA, the CDR3 is TGTGCCAGCAGTGACGGTTCCACAGATACGCAGTATTTT. Translated: CASSDGSTDTQYF.

The chain couples TRBV6-5 to TRBJ2-3; no clear D gene. The germline V gene encodes CDR1 MNHEY and CDR2 SVGAGI. Trimming removed 1 base at V and 5 bases at J, with 4 bases between. The CDR3 has 12 amino acids. The CDR3 reads CASSYFGDTQYF. CDR3 DNA: TGTGCCAGCAGTTACTTTGGAGATACGCAGTATTTT.

The CDR3: CASSKTGGSGNTIYF. In nucleotides, the CDR3 is TGTGCCAGCAGTAAGACAGGGGGGTCTGGAAACACCATATATTTT. The genes are TRBV11-3 and TRBJ1-3, with TRBD1 matching over 9 bases. The trim removed 6 bases at V and 1 base at J, leaving 4 bases unmatched. The CDR3 covers 15 residues. CDR1 SGHNT and CDR2 YENEEA come from the germline V gene.

This rearrangement joins TRBV7-9 to TRBJ2-7; possible D gene TRBD2, 6 bases. V lost 5 bases and J lost 0, with 11 bases in between. The CDR3 extends over 14 amino acids. Germline assignment: CDR1 SEHNR and CDR2 FQNEAQ (reference sequence). The CDR3 sequence is CASSHRDSSYEQYF. In DNA, the CDR3 is TGTGCCAGCAGCCACCGGGACTCCTCCTACGAGCAGTACTTC.

The chain has TRBV4-1 and TRBJ2-2; 14 bases line up with TRBD2. Germline CDR1 is MGHRA and CDR2 is YSYEKL. V lost 4 bases to trimming and J lost 4 bases; unmatched junction nucleotides: 14. The CDR3 sequence is 20 residues long. CDR3 nucleotides: TGCGCCAGCAGCCGGGGACCTACGGGACTAGCGGGAGCGGGCACCGGGGAGCTGTTTTTT. This sequence encodes CASSRGPTGLAGAGTGELFF.

The chain carries TRBV18 and TRBJ2-1, with no clear D. The V and J ends lost 3 bases and 2 bases respectively, with 5 bases between them. The CDR3 is 13 residues long. CDR1 KGHSH and CDR2 LQKENI come from the germline V gene. The CDR3 DNA sequence: TGTGCCAGCTCACCTCTAGCCTACAATGAGCAGTTCTTC. Its protein product is CASSPLAYNEQFF.

V usage is TRBV11-3 and J usage is TRBJ1-1; D gene ambiguous. V lost 0 bases and J 0 bases, leaving 5 bases between the germline ends. Germline CDR1 reads SGHNT; CDR2 reads YENEEA. CDR3 length: 14 residues. The CDR3 is CASSLDWLNTEAFF. As DNA, the CDR3 is TGTGCCAGCAGCTTAGATTGGCTGAACACTGAAGCTTTCTTT.

The chain recombines TRBV15 with TRBJ2-6, with 7 bases aligning to TRBD1. The CDR3 has 19 residues. Trimming removed 1 base from V and 0 bases from J; junction bases left unmatched: 9. Germline CDR1 LNHNV, CDR2 YYDKDF (reference sequence). CDR3 amino acids: CATSRAATGVDSGANVLTF. DNA of the CDR3: TGTGCCACCAGCAGAGCTGCTACAGGGGTCGACTCTGGGGCCAACGTCCTGACTTTC.

This chain connects TRBV19 to TRBJ1-4; D gene ambiguous. Trimming removed 3 bases at V and 10 bases at J, with 15 bases between. This CDR3 spans 14 amino acids. Germline V lookup: CDR1 LNHDA, CDR2 SQIVND (reference sequence). The CDR3 DNA reads TGTGCCAGTAGTATGTCCGGCCAGACCCGAAAACTGTTTTTT. Protein sequence: CASSMSGQTRKLFF.

The chain links TRBV28 to TRBJ1-1; 8 nucleotides match TRBD1. The junction had 9 bases not matched to a gene; V was cut back by 5 bases and J by 1 base. The CDR3 extends over 16 amino acids. Germline assignment: CDR1 MDHEN and CDR2 SYDVKM. CDR3 in DNA: TGTGCCAGCAGTACTCAGGGGGCGACACGGAACACTGAAGCTTTCTTT. It translates to CASSTQGATRNTEAFF.

V is TRBV6-1 and J is TRBJ1-2, with 8 bases that match TRBD1. Germline values: CDR1 MNHNS, CDR2 SASEGT. CDR3 length: 13 residues. V lost 1 base and J lost 5; bases outside the gene matches: 0. CDR3 region: CASSEGTGYGYTF. CDR3 DNA: TGTGCCAGCAGTGAAGGGACAGGGTATGGCTACACCTTC.

The chain recombines TRBV11-3 with TRBJ1-1; D ambiguous. The V gene lost 5 bases and the J gene lost 5 bases, with 9 bases spanning the gap. The CDR3 covers 12 residues. Germline CDR1 and CDR2: SGHNT and YENEEA. In DNA, the CDR3 is TGTGCCAGCAGCCAGCCCCGAACTGAAGCTTTCTTT. Protein: CASSQPRTEAFF.

On this clone itself: Mismatch with germline at one junction end may stem from a read error. Distinct nucleotide sequences in the sample also encode this CDR3. The gene calls are TRBV6-1 and TRBJ1-5; TRBD1 is a possible D gene (6 bases). Germline CDR1 reads MNHNS; CDR2 reads SASEGT. CDR3 length equals 14 residues. The CDR3 sequence is CASSESGVGQPQHF. The CDR3 DNA follows: TGTGCCAGCAGTGAGTCAGGGGTTGGTCAGCCCCAACATTTT.

V gene TRBV28 combines with J gene TRBJ2-2, with 9 bases identical to TRBD2. V dropped 5 bases and J dropped 0; count of bases not matched to a gene: 7. This CDR3 spans 17 amino acids. CDR1 and CDR2 from the germline V gene are MDHEN and SYDVKM. CDR3 amino acids: CASSRSRLAANTGELFF. As DNA, the CDR3 is TGTGCCAGCAGTAGATCCCGACTAGCGGCGAACACCGGGGAGCTGTTTTTT. The full variable domain, its missing parts supplied by reference TRBV28 and TRBJ2-2, is DVKVTQSSRYLVKRTGEKVFLECVQDMDHENMFWYRQDPGLGLRLIYFSYDVKMKEKGDIPEGYSVSREKKERFSLILESASTNQTSMYLCASSRSRLAANTGELFFGEGSRLTVL.

The rearrangement links TRBV5-1 to TRBJ1-3, with D uncertain. Germline CDR1 and CDR2: SGHRS and YFSETQ. Trimming took 1 base from V and 0 from J, leaving 5 bases between them. There are 14 residues in the CDR3. The CDR3 spells CASSLSVSGNTIYF. CDR3 sequence (DNA): TGCGCCAGCAGCTTGTCCGTCTCTGGAAACACCATATATTTT.

This chain uses TRBV7-3 with TRBJ2-6; 14 nucleotides align to TRBD2. V shed 2 bases and J 0 bases; nucleotides not matched to a gene: 3. The CDR3 sequence is 19 residues long. Germline V gives CDR1 SGHTA, CDR2 FQGTGA. The CDR3 region is CASSLWGTSGSSGANVLTF. The DNA of the CDR3 is TGTGCCAGCAGCTTATGGGGGACTAGCGGGAGCTCTGGGGCCAACGTCCTGACTTTC. The complete variable domain, with remaining parts taken from reference TRBV7-3 and TRBJ2-6, reads GAGVSQTPSNKVTEKGKYVELRCDPISGHTALYWYRQSLGQGPEFLIYFQGTGAADDSGLPNDRFFAVRPEGSVSTLKIQRTERGDSAVYLCASSLWGTSGSSGANVLTFGAGSRLTVL.

The chain couples TRBV7-2 to TRBJ2-1; D gene uncertain. CDR1 is SGHTA and CDR2 is FQGNSA in the germline V gene. The CDR3 is made up of 12 amino acids. V lost 5 bases, J lost 6 bases, and 8 bases lay in between. The CDR3 DNA sequence: TGTGCCAGCAGCCGATTCGCCAATGAGCAGTTCTTC. Translation gives CASSRFANEQFF. Using reference TRBV7-2 and TRBJ2-1 for the parts outside the CDR3, the full variable domain is GAGVSQSPSNKVTEKGKDVELRCDPISGHTALYWYRQSLGQGLEFLIYFQGNSAPDKSGLPSDRFSAERTGGSVSTLTIQRTQQEDSAVYLCASSRFANEQFFGPGTRLTVL.

The chain couples TRBV18 to TRBJ2-1, with 14 bases that match TRBD2. With 0 bases clipped from V and 0 bases from J, the junction kept 7 bases outside the gene matches. This CDR3 has 20 residues. The germline V gene encodes CDR1 KGHSH and CDR2 LQKENI. CDR3 loop: CASSPPGLAGVLSSYNEQFF. The CDR3 bases are TGTGCCAGCTCACCACCGGGACTAGCGGGAGTATTAAGCTCCTACAATGAGCAGTTCTTC.

The chain has TRBV7-3 and TRBJ1-3; D is unclear. The V and J ends lost 5 bases and 5 bases respectively, with 7 bases between them. This CDR3 is 12 amino acids long. Germline CDR1 is SGHTA and CDR2 is FQGTGA. CDR3 DNA: TGTGCCAGCAGCGATCCCAGAAACACCATATATTTT. As protein: CASSDPRNTIYF.

V and J are TRBV5-6 and TRBJ2-7; TRBD1 might be the D (5 bases). Germline V gives CDR1 SGHDT, CDR2 YYEEEE. V dropped 0 bases and J dropped 2 bases, with 6 bases sitting between them. This CDR3 is built from 13 residues. CDR3 bases: TGTGCCAGCAGCTTGGCAGGGACCTACGAGCAGTACTTC. It specifies CASSLAGTYEQYF.

This sequence joins TRBV2 and TRBJ2-4; 10 bases align to TRBD2. This CDR3 is 14 amino acids long. The germline CDR1 and CDR2 sequences are SNHLY and FYNNEI. The J segment lost 6 bases and the V segment lost 8 bases, leaving 7 bases of the junction unmatched. The chain's CDR3 is CASESGRGGNIQYF. CDR3 bases: TGTGCCAGCGAGAGCGGGAGGGGGGGAAACATTCAGTACTTC.

Details on this clone: The identical CDR3 is also encoded by other nucleotide sequences in the sample. This chain links TRBV11-3 with TRBJ1-1, with D uncertain. Trimming took 3 bases from V and 1 from J, leaving 6 bases between them. This CDR3 is built from 13 residues. Per the germline V gene, CDR1 is SGHNT and CDR2 is YENEEA. The CDR3 sequence: CASSFPGNTEAFF. The CDR3 DNA sequence: TGTGCCAGCAGCTTCCCCGGGAACACTGAAGCTTTCTTT.

This clone has a single count. This chain joins TRBV2 and TRBJ1-4; 8 positions agree with TRBD1. V shed 7 bases and J 8 bases; nucleotides not matched to a gene: 6. Germline V gives CDR1 SNHLY, CDR2 FYNNEI. The CDR3 contains 13 residues. CDR3 residues: CASMGQANEKLFF. DNA for the CDR3: TGTGCCAGCATGGGACAGGCCAACGAAAAACTGTTTTTT.

The rearrangement uses TRBV15 and TRBJ1-2; D is perhaps TRBD1 (6 bases). Germline V gene data show CDR1 as LNHNV and CDR2 as YYDKDF (reference sequence). The CDR3 length is 14 residues. V was clipped by 3 bases and J by 5 bases, with 13 bases between them. CDR3 in amino acids: CATSRGGGWYGYTF. The CDR3 DNA reads as TGTGCCACCAGCAGGGGTGGGGGCTGGTATGGCTACACCTTC. The full variable domain, its missing parts supplied by reference TRBV15 and TRBJ1-2, is DAMVIQNPRYQVTQFGKPVTLSCSQTLNHNVMYWYQQKSSQAPKLLFHYYDKDFNNEADTPDNFQSRRPNTSFCFLDIRSPGLGDTAMYLCATSRGGGWYGYTFGSGTRLTVV.